This TCR beta chain stems from a study of T cells after yellow fever vaccination. Whole-study context: Each low-cell-number fraction was prepared by means of SMART-Seq v4 Ultra Low Input.

The germline V gene has CDR1 DFQATT and CDR2 SNEGSKA (reference sequence). Germline trimming cut 5 bases from V and 0 bases from J; bases unmatched to any gene: 6. CDR3 length: 17 amino acids. One entry per CDR3 protein results from TCRdb running MiXCR on the 5' RACE reads. The profile covers more than 200,000 distinct CDR3 sequences, with 3.6% appearing a single time and 15% to 20% taken by the ten largest. This clonotype was seen at least ten times. Its cognate antigen is unknown. Overall study findings and caveats: In FACS-sorted repertoires, abundant clonotypes from the bulk population could appear as contaminants. The study re-detected most primary-vaccination clones after the booster (96% CD4, 80% to 90% CD8).

Material: PBMCs, obtained 15 days after the yellow fever booster vaccination. V is TRBV20-1 and J is TRBJ2-1; the match to TRBD2 covers 14 bases. The receptor was isolated from a man between 18 and 35 years old who received the YFV17D yellow fever vaccine. The CDR3 DNA reads as TGCAGTGCTCACCCGACTAGCGGGGGGGGCTCCTACAATGAGCAGTTCTTC. Translating it yields CSAHPTSGGGSYNEQFF.